A single sample is the source of the 21 T cell receptor beta chains below, sequenced in a study of control samples from healthy donors and cancer patients. Using immunoSEQ multiplex PCR, the repertoire was profiled, and TCRdb retains in-frame clones only, with some absent. The sample lists over 120,000 clones; 91% were seen once. The specimen was blood. These receptors were obtained from a man aged 30 to 45 in good health.

This chain uses TRBV2 with TRBJ2-1; 7 nucleotides agree with TRBD1. The CDR3 spans 14 residues. V was clipped by 6 bases and J by 9 bases; unmatched bases: 11. The germline V gene encodes CDR1 SNHLY and CDR2 FYNNEI. DNA of the CDR3: TGTGCCAGCAGCGAGGGGGCTGGTCTCGTTGAGCAGTTCTTC. Translating it yields CASSEGAGLVEQFF.

The chain is built from TRBV6-1 and TRBJ1-3; D unclear. The germline V gene has CDR1 MNHNS and CDR2 SASEGT. V was shortened by 3 bases and J by 0 bases, with 6 bases between the two germline ends. The CDR3 runs 14 residues. The CDR3 loop is CASSDRTSGNTIYF. The CDR3 nucleotides are TGTGCCAGCAGTGACAGGACCTCTGGAAACACCATATATTTT.

The chain combines TRBV6-4 with TRBJ2-1; 9 bases align to TRBD2. The CDR3 has 14 amino acids. Germline CDR1 MRHNA, CDR2 SNTAGT. V was clipped by 4 bases and J by 6 bases; unmatched bases: 4. The CDR3 here is CASSVTSGFNEQFF. CDR3 bases: TGTGCCAGCAGTGTAACTAGCGGGTTCAATGAGCAGTTCTTC.

This clone was picked up a small number of times. This rearrangement joins TRBV20-1 to TRBJ1-2; D is unresolved. The CDR3 has 11 amino acids. Germline V gene sequence: CDR1 DFQATT, CDR2 SNEGSKA (reference sequence). Trimming stripped 2 bases from V and 7 bases from J, with 8 bases between. Here the CDR3 DNA reads TGCAGTGCTAGATTCCTCGGTGGCTACACCTTC. Protein: CSARFLGGYTF.

V gene TRBV3-1 (or the pseudogene TRBV3-2) combines with J gene TRBJ2-1; D call uncertain. Trimming cost V 1 base and J 5 bases, with 3 bases left between them. The CDR3 is made up of 12 amino acids. Germline V gives CDR1 LGHDT, CDR2 YNNKEL (reference sequence). The CDR3 DNA is TGTGCCAGCAGCCAAGGGGACAATGAGCAGTTCTTC. Translation: CASSQGDNEQFF.

The chain uses TRBV9 and TRBJ2-1; D not resolved. The CDR3 is 14 amino acids. The V gene lost 3 bases and the J gene lost 9 bases, with 16 bases spanning the gap. Germline CDR1 reads SGDLS; CDR2 reads YYNGEE. CDR3 coding DNA: TGTGCCAGCAGCGATGCCCCGCTGCTAGGTGAGCAGTTCTTC. Encoded protein: CASSDAPLLGEQFF.

This chain connects TRBV7-2 to TRBJ2-1; 8 bases are a match to TRBD2. CDR3 size: 15 residues. Germline assignment: CDR1 SGHTA and CDR2 FQGNSA. V shed 2 bases and J 6 bases; nucleotides not matched to a gene: 6. Written as DNA, the CDR3 is TGTGCCAGCAGCTTAAGAACGGGGGGGCTCAATGAGCAGTTCTTC. It codes for CASSLRTGGLNEQFF.

The chain couples TRBV6-1 to TRBJ1-1; D might be TRBD1 (5 bases). This CDR3 region has 16 residues. V dropped 3 bases and J dropped 1 base, with 15 bases sitting between them. Germline V gene data show CDR1 as MNHNS and CDR2 as SASEGT. CDR3 protein: CASSEWMGTGNTEAFF. DNA for the CDR3: TGTGCCAGCAGTGAGTGGATGGGGACCGGGAACACTGAAGCTTTCTTT.

This clone occurred once. This chain links TRBV19 with TRBJ1-6; D is unresolved. This CDR3 spans 13 amino acids. Germline V lookup: CDR1 LNHDA, CDR2 SQIVND (reference sequence). V shed 3 bases and J shed 7 bases, with 7 bases lying between them. CDR3 nucleotides: TGTGCCAGTAGTATCACAGAAAATTCACCCCTCCACTTT. Translated: CASSITENSPLHF.

This chain connects TRBV6-5 to TRBJ2-5, with 7 bases aligning to TRBD2. Germline loops: CDR1 MNHEY, CDR2 SVGAGI. After removal of 7 bases from V and 5 bases from J, the junction contained 1 base not matched to a gene. The CDR3 extends over 11 amino acids. Written as DNA, the CDR3 is TGTGCCAGCACGCGGGGGGAGACCCAGTACTTC. Its translation is CASTRGETQYF.

The CDR3 DNA reads as TGTGCCAGCAGTTTGACAGACTACGAGCAGTACTTC. Residues: CASSLTDYEQYF. The genes are TRBV28 and TRBJ2-7; D might be TRBD1 (5 bases). The length of the CDR3 is 12 residues. V lost 3 bases and J lost 3, with 6 bases in between. Germline CDR1 is MDHEN and CDR2 is SYDVKM.

The chain combines TRBV23-1 with TRBJ1-1, with D perhaps matching TRBD1 (5 bases). TRBV23-1 is classed as an ORF, of uncertain function. Trimming took off 4 bases at V and 5 bases at J, with 29 bases between the two ends. The CDR3 covers 19 residues. The CDR3 region has the DNA TGCGCCAGCAGTCGGTGCCCCTTCACGGGGCAGGCCCGAGAGACTGAAGCTTTCTTT. Residues: CASSRCPFTGQARETEAFF.

The chain recombines TRBV9 with TRBJ1-2; no firm D call. V was pared by 4 bases and J by 0 bases, with 10 bases between. Germline lookup yields CDR1 SGDLS and CDR2 YYNGEE. The CDR3 is made up of 14 amino acids. In nucleotides, the CDR3 is TGTGCCAGCAGCCCCGACACGGCTAACTATGGCTACACCTTC. It encodes CASSPDTANYGYTF. Full variable domain (remainder filled in from reference TRBV9 and TRBJ1-2): DSGVTQTPKHLITATGQRVTLRCSPRSGDLSVYWYQQSLDQGLQFLIQYYNGEERAKGNILERFSAQQFPDLHSELNLSSLELGDSALYFCASSPDTANYGYTFGSGTRLTVV.

V gene TRBV21-1 combines with J gene TRBJ1-5; TRBD1 was called by the table and not checked on the DNA. TRBV21-1 has pseudogene status. This CDR3 spans 16 amino acids. The CDR3 here is CASSKEGGWNNQPQHF. CDR3 nucleotides: TGTGCCAGCAGCAAAGAAGGGGGTTGGAACAATCAGCCCCAGCATTTT.

The chain's CDR3 is CASSYLGTGSNEKLFF. CDR3 coding DNA: TGTGCCAGCAGCTATCTTGGTACAGGGTCTAATGAAAAACTGTTTTTT. The chain joins TRBV5-4 to TRBJ1-4; a weak D match, TRBD1 (6 bases). The germline CDR1 and CDR2 sequences are SGHNT and YYREEE (reference sequence). This CDR3 has 16 amino acids. V lost 3 bases, J lost 3 bases, and 15 bases lay in between.

The J gene is TRBJ1-4, the V gene TRBV19; no firm D call. The CDR3 contains 11 residues. CDR1 is LNHDA, CDR2 SQIVND, per germline (reference sequence). Between the trimmed V and J ends, which lost 3 bases and 13 bases, there was a span of 9 bases. The CDR3 here is CASSMLDVLFF. CDR3 DNA sequence: TGTGCCAGTAGTATGTTAGACGTACTGTTTTTT. The full variable domain, rest sourced from reference TRBV19 and TRBJ1-4, is DGGITQSPKYLFRKEGQNVTLSCEQNLNHDAMYWYRQDPGQGLRLIYYSQIVNDFQKGDIAEGYSVSREKKESFPLTVTSAQKNPTAFYLCASSMLDVLFFGSGTQLSVL.

V is TRBV12-3 or TRBV12-4 and J is TRBJ2-3; D gene uncertain. This CDR3 spans 12 amino acids. Trimming pared 6 bases from V and 4 bases from J, leaving 8 bases between. The CDR3 DNA is TGTGCCAGCAGCCGGCCCCCAGATACGCAGTATTTT. Translated, it gives CASSRPPDTQYF.

The genes are TRBV5-4 and TRBJ2-3; D unclear. V lost 0 bases, J lost 0 bases, and 11 bases lay in between. From germline, CDR1 is SGHNT and CDR2 YYREEE (reference sequence). The CDR3 loop spans 16 amino acids. The DNA for the CDR3 is TGTGCCAGCAGCTTGGGGTCGAGAACTAGCACAGATACGCAGTATTTT. Translated, it gives CASSLGSRTSTDTQYF.

The J gene is TRBJ2-7, the V gene TRBV5-1, with a tentative D call TRBD2 (6 bases). The ends were cut back, 2 bases at V and 0 bases at J, with 12 bases in the middle. The CDR3 runs 15 residues. CDR1 and CDR2 from the germline V gene are SGHRS and YFSETQ. CDR3 amino acids: CASSFHGGDSYEQYF. The CDR3 DNA reads as TGCGCCAGCAGCTTTCACGGGGGTGACTCCTACGAGCAGTACTTC.

V and J are TRBV7-8 and TRBJ1-1, with D perhaps matching TRBD1 (5 bases). Trimming shortened V by 0 bases and J by 1 base, and 15 bases separated the two germline ends. This CDR3 comprises 17 residues. The germline V gene has CDR1 SGHVS and CDR2 FQNEAQ. As DNA, the CDR3 is TGTGCCAGCAGCTTAGCGCCTATCCCAGGGAGGAACACTGAAGCTTTCTTT. This codes for CASSLAPIPGRNTEAFF.

J is TRBJ2-7 and V is TRBV11-2; the D gene could be TRBD1 or TRBD2 (5 bases each). V lost 0 bases to trimming and J lost 5 bases, with 14 bases between them. Germline V gene sequence: CDR1 SGHAT, CDR2 FQNNGV. The CDR3 spans 15 residues. Here the CDR3 DNA reads TGTGCCAGCAGCTTAGAAGGCAGGGAGATGGACGAGCAGTACTTC. The encoded protein is CASSLEGREMDEQYF.